The sequence of this T cell receptor beta chain was determined in a study of T cells in Graves' hyperthyroidism and ophthalmopathy. Amplified TCR beta CDR3 regions came from RNA transcripts. HTBI primers were used for first-round RT-PCR of the TCR CDR3. Via MiXCR, TCRdb re-called the multiplex PCR reads, giving one row per CDR3 protein. The sample carries approximately 640,000 distinct CDR3 sequences, roughly 45% recorded once. The length of the CDR3 is 15 residues. The germline CDR1 and CDR2 sequences are SSHAT and FNYEAQ (reference sequence). Clinical symptoms, serum thyroxine, TRAb, thyroid ultrasound and orbital computed tomography established diagnosis. As regards this clonotype: A much larger clone lies one base from this, so it may be a read error.

This clonotype was sampled from an adult man with Graves' disease, either hyperthyroidism or ophthalmopathy (not recorded which). The sample was peripheral blood or thyroid tissue (not recorded which). V usage is TRBV7-7 and J usage is TRBJ2-5; 8 bases line up with TRBD1. DNA of the CDR3: TGTGCCATCAGCGTATCCGGACAGGGCCGGGAGACCCAGTACTTC. This translates into CAISVSGQGRETQYF.